This T cell receptor (beta chain) comes out of a study of blood T cells in healthy people across ages. Overall study: Template switching captured about one barcoded beta molecule per two T cells.

The study's findings and limits: Getting older went along with TCR beta diversity per million T cells dropping roughly linearly.

V was clipped by 0 bases and J by 4 bases; unmatched bases: 5. There are 16 residues in the CDR3. Per the germline V gene, CDR1 is WNHNN and CDR2 is SYGVQD (reference sequence). With regard to this clonotype: Its cognate antigen is unknown.

It was with a sample-barcoded 5' primer and a J-beta primer mix that a second PCR of roughly 7 to 12 cycles was run. CDR3-containing paired-end reads numbering at least 2.5 million came from each sample. TCRdb re-called the 5' RACE reads with MiXCR, one entry per CDR3 protein. This table has around 1.5 million distinct CDR3 sequences, approximately 59% appearing once. This TCR was sampled from a man in his late teens or twenties in good health. What was sequenced was blood. The chain links TRBV10-1 to TRBJ2-5; 10 positions agree with TRBD1. DNA of the CDR3: TGCGCCAGCAGTGAGTCGGGACAGGGGTTCGGAGAGACCCAGTACTTC. Translating gives CASSESGQGFGETQYF.